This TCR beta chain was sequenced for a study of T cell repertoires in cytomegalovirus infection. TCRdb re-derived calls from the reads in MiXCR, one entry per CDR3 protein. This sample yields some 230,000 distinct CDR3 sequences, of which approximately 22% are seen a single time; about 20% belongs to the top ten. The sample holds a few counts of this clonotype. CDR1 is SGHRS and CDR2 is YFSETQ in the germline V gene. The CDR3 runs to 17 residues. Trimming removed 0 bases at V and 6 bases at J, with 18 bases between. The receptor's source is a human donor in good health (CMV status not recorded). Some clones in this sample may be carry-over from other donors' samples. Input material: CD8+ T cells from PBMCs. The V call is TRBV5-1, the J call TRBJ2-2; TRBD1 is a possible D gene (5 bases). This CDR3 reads CASSLVVGPGKAGELFF. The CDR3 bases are TGCGCCAGCAGCTTGGTGGTGGGGCCAGGAAAGGCCGGGGAGCTGTTTTTT.